This entry lists 28 T cell receptor beta chains sequenced from one sample in a study of T cells in Graves' hyperthyroidism and ophthalmopathy. From RNA transcripts, TCR beta CDR3 regions were amplified. During a first-round RT-PCR of the TCR CDR3, the HTBI primer set was used. TCRdb passed the multiplex PCR reads through MiXCR, listing each CDR3 protein once. The sample lists roughly 300,000 distinct CDR3 sequences, over 20% occurring once. Sample: blood. The origin of the receptors is a woman aged 45-65 years with Graves' hyperthyroidism.

This clonotype was seen just once. The chain has TRBV2 and TRBJ2-3; D is tentatively TRBD1 or TRBD2 (5 bases each). Germline V gives CDR1 SNHLY, CDR2 FYNNEI. With 6 bases removed from V and 7 bases from J, the gap between germline ends came to 14 bases. There are 13 residues in the CDR3. CDR3 sequence: CASSLDGTYTQYF. CDR3 DNA sequence: TGTGCCAGCAGCTTAGATGGGACCTATACGCAGTATTTT.

The chain employs TRBV19 and TRBJ2-3; 8 bases map to TRBD1. The CDR3 is 14 residues long. With 5 bases clipped from V and 2 bases from J, the junction kept 3 bases outside the gene matches. Per the germline V gene, CDR1 is LNHDA and CDR2 is SQIVND (reference sequence). The CDR3 loop reads CASSLGQVTDTQYF. The CDR3 DNA reads TGTGCCAGTAGTTTGGGACAGGTCACAGATACGCAGTATTTT.

This clonotype was counted between two and nine times. J is TRBJ2-3 and V is TRBV5-5; a weak D match, TRBD1 (5 bases). V shed 1 base and J shed 11 bases, with 14 bases lying between them. Germline CDR1 reads SGHKS; CDR2 reads YYEKEE (reference sequence). The CDR3 loop spans 13 amino acids. This CDR3 is CASSLYRGLEQYF. CDR3 sequence (DNA): TGTGCCAGCAGCTTGTATAGGGGTCTCGAGCAGTATTTT.

This chain uses TRBV28 with TRBJ1-2; D is perhaps TRBD1 (6 bases). Germline loops: CDR1 MDHEN, CDR2 SYDVKM. With 7 bases removed from V and 8 bases from J, the gap between germline ends came to 14 bases. The CDR3 has 12 residues. The DNA of the CDR3 is TGTGCCAGCATCGCAGGGGTAGGCGGCTACACCTTC. This encodes CASIAGVGGYTF.

This clonotype appeared once. The V gene is TRBV24-1, the J gene TRBJ2-1; D is undetermined. Germline lookup yields CDR1 KGHDR and CDR2 SFDVKD. V lost 10 bases and J 2 bases, leaving 11 bases between the germline ends. CDR3 size: 13 residues. The CDR3 region has the DNA TGTGCCACTAGTCAGGTTCCCTACAATGAGCAGTTCTTC. This sequence encodes CATSQVPYNEQFF.

There are many counts of this clonotype. The V gene is TRBV5-1, the J gene TRBJ2-2; 12 bases fit TRBD2. The CDR3 loop spans 16 amino acids. Trimming cost V 3 bases and J 4 bases; bases outside gene matches: 4. Germline values: CDR1 SGHRS, CDR2 YFSETQ. CDR3 residues: CASSSTSGGSTGELFF. The CDR3 nucleotides read TGCGCCAGCAGCTCTACTAGCGGGGGGAGCACCGGGGAGCTGTTTTTT. Looking up the rest from reference TRBV5-1 and TRBJ2-2 gives the full variable domain: KAGVTQTPRYLIKTRGQQVTLSCSPISGHRSVSWYQQTPGQGLQFLFEYFSETQRNKGNFPGRFSGRQFSNSRSEMNVSTLELGDSALYLCASSSTSGGSTGELFFGEGSRLTVL.

This clonotype was recorded at least ten times. The V and J genes are TRBV7-8 and TRBJ1-6; D possibly corresponds to TRBD1 (5 bases). CDR3 size: 17 residues. Germline CDR1 is SGHVS and CDR2 is FQNEAQ. V was shortened by 1 base and J by 3 bases, with 13 bases between the two germline ends. This CDR3 reads CASSLGRAHRYNSPLHF. Written as DNA, the CDR3 is TGTGCCAGCAGCTTAGGCAGGGCCCACCGCTATAATTCACCCCTCCACTTT.

This clonotype was observed many times. This sequence joins TRBV18 and TRBJ1-1; maybe TRBD1 (6 bases). Germline CDR1 KGHSH, CDR2 LQKENI. Trimming stripped 3 bases from V and 1 base from J, with 9 bases between. CDR3 length equals 14 residues. CDR3 coding DNA: TGTGCCAGCTCACCTGGGACACCGAACACTGAAGCTTTCTTT. Its protein product is CASSPGTPNTEAFF. Using reference TRBV18 and TRBJ1-1 for the parts outside the CDR3, the full variable domain is NAGVMQNPRHLVRRRGQEARLRCSPMKGHSHVYWYRQLPEEGLKFMVYLQKENIIDESGMPKERFSAEFPKEGPSILRIQQVVRGDSAAYFCASSPGTPNTEAFFGQGTRLTVV.

This clonotype was recorded a few times. This rearrangement joins TRBV7-3 to TRBJ1-1; possible D gene TRBD1, 5 bases. Trimming took 5 bases from V and 9 from J, leaving 13 bases between them. The germline CDR1 and CDR2 sequences are SGHTA and FQGTGA. CDR3 length: 12 amino acids. The CDR3 DNA follows: TGTGCCAGCAGCCCCATGGGGGGAAAAGCTTTCTTT. Translation gives CASSPMGGKAFF.

This rearrangement joins TRBV3-1 to TRBJ2-7, with TRBD1 matching over 8 bases. In germline, CDR1 is LGHDT, CDR2 YNNKEL (reference sequence). With V trimmed by 4 bases and J by 5 bases, 4 bases remained unmatched. There are 13 residues in the CDR3. The CDR3 region has the DNA TGTGCCAGCAGCCCCCGGGACAGGCACGAGCAGTACTTC. As protein: CASSPRDRHEQYF.

This clonotype was counted at least ten times. This sequence joins TRBV20-1 and TRBJ2-1; 13 nucleotides match TRBD2. CDR3 size: 15 residues. CDR1 and CDR2 (germline): DFQATT, SNEGSKA (reference sequence). V lost 5 bases and J lost 6; bases outside the gene matches: 7. CDR3 DNA: TGCAGTGCTGAAGGACTAGCGGGAGACCCCAATGAGCAGTTCTTC. This codes for CSAEGLAGDPNEQFF.

The chain has TRBV6-4 and TRBJ2-7, with 8 bases aligning to TRBD2. The germline V gene has CDR1 MRHNA and CDR2 SNTAGT. The V gene end was trimmed by 6 bases and the J gene end by 4 bases; junction bases not matched to a gene: 11. The length of the CDR3 is 15 residues. In nucleotides, the CDR3 is TGTGCCAGCAGCCTACCGGGGACTAGAGGATACGAGCAGTACTTC. The encoded protein is CASSLPGTRGYEQYF.

This clonotype has ten or more counts. The chain employs TRBV10-3 and TRBJ1-5; 7 bases map to TRBD1. The V gene's germline CDR1 is ENHRY and CDR2 SYGVKD. The junction had 1 base not matched to a gene; V was cut back by 0 bases and J by 2 bases. This CDR3 has 15 residues. In nucleotides, the CDR3 is TGTGCCATCAGTGAGTCCCAGGGGGGCAATCAGCCCCAGCATTTT. It yields the protein CAISESQGGNQPQHF.

The V call is TRBV19, the J call TRBJ1-2; 7 nucleotides align to TRBD1. CDR1 and CDR2 from the germline V gene are LNHDA and SQIVND (reference sequence). V lost 6 bases, J lost 8 bases, and 6 bases stayed unmatched. This CDR3 has 12 residues. CDR3 bases: TGTGCCAGTAGACCGACAGGGATCGGCTACACCTTC. Translated: CASRPTGIGYTF.

This clonotype was observed at least ten times. This chain joins TRBV7-6 and TRBJ2-1; D is perhaps TRBD2 (6 bases). Trimming removed 5 bases at V and 6 bases at J, with 20 bases between. The CDR3 runs 16 residues. Per germline, CDR1 SGHVS and CDR2 FNYEAQ. The CDR3 DNA reads TGTGCCAGCAGCCCTCGTACGGGCCTAGCGCGCAATGAGCAGTTCTTC. Protein product: CASSPRTGLARNEQFF.

This clonotype was recorded many times. V usage is TRBV12-3 or TRBV12-4 and J usage is TRBJ2-2, with 8 positions matching TRBD1. This CDR3 comprises 15 residues. V dropped 3 bases and J dropped 4; count of bases not matched to a gene: 4. The CDR3 bases are TGTGCCAGCAGTTTCCGGACAGGGCGCACCGGGGAGCTGTTTTTT. It yields the protein CASSFRTGRTGELFF.

This clonotype was picked up many times. As DNA, the CDR3 is TGTGCCAGCAGTTTTGAAGAGTACTATGGCTACACCTTC. Protein product: CASSFEEYYGYTF. The chain recombines TRBV2 with TRBJ1-2; no clear D. The germline gives CDR1 SNHLY, CDR2 FYNNEI. Deletions cut 5 bases from V and 3 bases from J, with 10 bases between. CDR3 length: 13 amino acids.

This clonotype was counted many times. The J gene is TRBJ2-7, the V gene TRBV5-4, with 7 bases aligning to TRBD1. Unmatched junction bases numbered 3, after V lost 3 bases and J lost 6 bases. The CDR3 loop spans 12 amino acids. Looked up from germline, CDR1 is SGHNT and CDR2 is YYREEE (reference sequence). This chain's CDR3 is CASSWGQSEQYF. CDR3 coding DNA: TGTGCCAGCAGCTGGGGACAGAGCGAGCAGTACTTC. Together with reference TRBV5-4 and TRBJ2-7, the CDR3 gives the full variable domain: ETGVTQSPTHLIKTRGQQVTLRCSSQSGHNTVSWYQQALGQGPQFIFQYYREEENGRGNFPPRFSGLQFPNYSSELNVNALELDDSALYLCASSWGQSEQYFGPGTRLTVT.

This clonotype was seen at least ten times. J is TRBJ2-1 and V is TRBV5-1; 8 nucleotides line up with TRBD1. CDR1 SGHRS and CDR2 YFSETQ come from the germline V gene. Trimming took 0 bases from V and 4 from J; bases not matched to a gene: 18. The CDR3 length is 20 residues. CDR3 protein: CASSLAPWTGNSKQYNEQFF. Here the CDR3 DNA reads TGCGCCAGCAGCTTGGCACCGTGGACAGGGAATAGTAAACAATACAATGAGCAGTTCTTC.

This clonotype was found many times. At one of its ends the junction is not consistent with the germline gene, which may arise from a read error. The rearrangement links TRBV18 to TRBJ2-4, with D tentatively TRBD2 (5 bases). Per germline, CDR1 KGHSH and CDR2 LQKENI. This CDR3 has 15 residues. In DNA form, the CDR3 reads TGTGCCAGCTCACGACTGGACTCCTCCAAAAGCATTCAGTACTTC. This codes for CASSRLDSSKSIQYF.

In this sample, this clonotype turned up many times. The V gene is TRBV6-1, the J gene TRBJ2-3; 14 bases match TRBD2. V lost 4 bases to trimming and J lost 8 bases; unmatched junction nucleotides: 8. Germline CDR1 reads MNHNS; CDR2 reads SASEGT. The CDR3 extends over 16 amino acids. CDR3 DNA sequence: TGTGCCAGCAGTGCCGCGACTAGCGGGAGGGGGGGTACGCAGTATTTT. The encoded protein is CASSAATSGRGGTQYF.

Many counts were recorded for this clonotype. V and J are TRBV12-5 and TRBJ1-1; a possible D gene is TRBD1 (5 bases). Germline V gene data show CDR1 as LGHNT and CDR2 as FRNRAP. V was cut by 0 bases and J by 5 bases, with 16 bases left in between. This CDR3 contains 16 residues. The CDR3 region has the DNA TGTGCTAGTGGTTTGGTACGGCAGGGTGGGTGGACTGAAGCTTTCTTT. This codes for CASGLVRQGGWTEAFF.

This clonotype was observed a few times. The chain is built from TRBV4-1 and TRBJ1-3; 8 nucleotides align to TRBD1. The ends lost 4 bases at V and 0 bases at J; junction bases unmatched: 8. The CDR3 loop spans 17 amino acids. CDR1 and CDR2 from the germline V gene are MGHRA and YSYEKL. As DNA, the CDR3 is TGCGCCAGCAGCCCCCGACAGGGGAGCCCCTCTGGAAACACCATATATTTT. It encodes CASSPRQGSPSGNTIYF.

This clonotype was counted at least ten times. The chain has TRBV2 and TRBJ1-5, with a possible D match to TRBD1 (6 bases). The CDR3 has 15 amino acids. Per the germline V gene, CDR1 is SNHLY and CDR2 is FYNNEI. With 6 bases removed from V and 1 base from J, the gap between germline ends came to 13 bases. DNA for the CDR3: TGTGCCAGCAGGGCGGGGGGGCAAAGCAATCAGCCCCAGCATTTT. Translated, it gives CASRAGGQSNQPQHF.

In this sample, this clonotype turned up many times. V and J are TRBV6-1 and TRBJ1-1; 7 bases match TRBD1. Germline values: CDR1 MNHNS, CDR2 SASEGT. V lost 5 bases to trimming and J lost 0 bases; unmatched junction nucleotides: 3. There are 14 residues in the CDR3. The CDR3 is CASSRDSMNTEAFF. For the CDR3, the DNA is TGTGCCAGCAGTCGGGACAGCATGAACACTGAAGCTTTCTTT.

The genes are TRBV20-1 and TRBJ2-4; unclear D gene. Trimming took off 6 bases at V and 15 bases at J, with 21 bases between the two ends. The CDR3 spans 12 residues. Germline V gene sequence: CDR1 DFQATT, CDR2 SNEGSKA (reference sequence). The CDR3 DNA is TGCAGTGCATCCCTCCCGACCCTCCGGAGGTACTTC. Protein product: CSASLPTLRRYF.

This clonotype appeared many times. This rearrangement joins TRBV7-8 to TRBJ2-1; D is uncertain. CDR3 size: 14 residues. CDR1 is SGHVS, CDR2 FQNEAQ, per germline. Trimming shortened V by 2 bases and J by 2 bases, and 7 bases separated the two germline ends. Written as DNA, the CDR3 is TGTGCCAGCAGCTTAACGGACCCCTACAATGAGCAGTTCTTC. Translated, it gives CASSLTDPYNEQFF.

The gene calls are TRBV20-1 and TRBJ2-7; 7 bases are a match to TRBD1. CDR3 length: 15 residues. Germline assignment: CDR1 DFQATT and CDR2 SNEGSKA (reference sequence). V was clipped by 3 bases and J by 3 bases; unmatched bases: 11. CDR3 in amino acids: CSASQPGTADYEQYF. CDR3 nucleotides: TGCAGTGCTAGCCAACCCGGGACAGCTGACTACGAGCAGTACTTC.